This T cell receptor beta chain was obtained from a study of blood T cell repertoires in COVID-19. The CDR3 is made up of 16 amino acids. V lost 0 bases and J lost 4; bases outside the gene matches: 7. Germline V lookup: CDR1 LGHDT, CDR2 YNNKEL (reference sequence). Generated by immunoSEQ multiplex PCR, the TCRdb table keeps only in-frame clones and is missing some. The data contain 350,000 to 450,000 clones, approximately 91% of them singletons. The chain combines TRBV3-1 (or the pseudogene TRBV3-2) with TRBJ2-7; the match to TRBD2 covers 9 bases. The TCR sequence derives from a woman aged 40 to 49 who had been exposed to COVID-19. What was sequenced was PBMCs or T cells enriched from blood (not recorded which). CDR3 sequence: CASSQDWSGGNYEQYF. CDR3 coding DNA: TGTGCCAGCAGCCAAGATTGGAGCGGGGGGAATTACGAGCAGTACTTC.